This T cell receptor (beta chain) is drawn from a study of shared T cell receptors in the human thymus. Method: immunoSEQ multiplex PCR; TCRdb's copy keeps in-frame clones and lacks some. This repertoire shows about 660,000 clones, roughly 90% found once; its top ten account for approximately 0.011%. CDR1 is LGHNA and CDR2 is YNFKEQ in the germline V gene. V was shortened by 1 base and J by 8 bases, with 8 bases between the two germline ends. The CDR3 spans 12 residues. The same specimen was also included in a second study, on human thymus T cells. Turning to that study: Donor material was obtained from healthy Finnish infants undergoing corrective surgery for congenital heart defects. Thymic repertoires overlap heavily among unrelated individuals, related research has reported.

The TCR was taken from a boy younger than two with a congenital heart defect. This rearrangement joins TRBV4-2 to TRBJ1-1, with D unclear. The sequenced sample was thymocytes. CDR3 bases: TGTGCCAGCAGCCAAGGTTATAGCGAAGCTTTCTTT. Translated, it gives CASSQGYSEAFF.